This section outlines one T cell receptor beta chain sequence together with its context. The sample belongs to a study of blood T cell repertoires in COVID-19. As for the study in general: T cells, B-cell-depleted T cells, or PBMCs provided the cDNA or gDNA that served as material.

V lost 0 bases and J 5 bases, leaving 13 bases between the germline ends. The germline V gene has CDR1 MGHRA and CDR2 YSYEKL. The length of the CDR3 is 16 residues. In the original processing: By means of reference gene primer amplification, nucleated cell counts were estimated. Only in-frame clones appear in the TCRdb table, and some are missing; sequencing was by immunoSEQ multiplex PCR. The V and J calls and clone size were taken over from that table, and D and trimming were inferred from the DNA. In the table there are approximately 180,000 clones, 75% to 90% of which are singletons. Sequenced: peripheral blood. This clonotype originated in a man in his sixties with acute or convalescent COVID-19. The gene calls are TRBV4-1 and TRBJ1-4, with a weak D call TRBD1 (5 bases). CDR3 loop: CASSQERGTLNEKLFF. The CDR3 DNA follows: TGCGCCAGCAGCCAAGAGCGCGGGACGCTGAATGAAAAACTGTTTTTT.